The present entry profiles one T cell receptor beta chain with its context. The method was immunoSEQ multiplex PCR; TCRdb's version includes in-frame clones alone and lacks a portion of them. The sample contains 89,000 or so clones, 91% of which appear only once. These data belong to a study of T cell changes during pregnancy in multiple sclerosis. The V gene's germline CDR1 is SQVTM and CDR2 ANQGSEA. This CDR3 is built from 15 residues. V gave up 7 bases and J gave up 2 bases, with 18 bases separating them. This specimen was PBMCs, taken in the first trimester of pregnancy. The gene calls are TRBV29-1 and TRBJ2-1, with a tentative D call TRBD1 (6 bases). This receptor was obtained from a female donor in good health, serving as a control in a pregnancy study. Some clones in this sample may be carry-over from other donors' samples. The CDR3 spells CSATFKDSTYNEQFF. Here the CDR3 DNA reads TGCAGCGCAACCTTCAAGGACAGTACCTACAATGAGCAGTTCTTC.